The 9 T cell receptor beta chains below all came from one sample that was sequenced in a study of T cell responses to AZD1222 COVID-19 vaccine. Sequenced by immunoSEQ multiplex PCR; TCRdb stores in-frame clones only, minus some. The repertoire holds 100,000 to 150,000 clones, 88% seen once, with around 5.6% in the top ten. This sample comprised peripheral blood, obtained on day 0 of AZD1222 vaccination. The receptors were gathered from an adult in good health.

The gene calls are TRBV11-1 and TRBJ1-1; D remains unclear. Per germline, CDR1 SGHAT and CDR2 FQDESV (reference sequence). The CDR3 covers 14 residues. V lost 3 bases to trimming and J lost 3 bases, with 11 bases between them. The CDR3 sequence is CASSFNQRDTEAFF. In nucleotides, the CDR3 is TGTGCCAGCAGCTTCAATCAGAGGGACACTGAAGCTTTCTTT.

The chain has TRBV27 and TRBJ1-2, with 7 bases matching TRBD1. The CDR3 is 13 amino acids. CDR1 and CDR2 (germline): MNHEY, SMNVEV (reference sequence). V dropped 6 bases and J dropped 7; count of bases not matched to a gene: 8. This CDR3 reads CASRQTGWGGYTF. As DNA, the CDR3 is TGTGCCAGCAGGCAGACAGGGTGGGGTGGCTACACCTTC.

J is TRBJ2-2 and V is TRBV2; D gene unclear. CDR1 and CDR2 from the germline V gene are SNHLY and FYNNEI. CDR3 length: 16 amino acids. The V gene lost 1 base and the J gene lost 7 bases, with 16 bases spanning the gap. CDR3 DNA: TGTGCCAGCAGTGAAGAAAGAACGGCCCGGCACGGGGAGCTGTTTTTT. Amino acids: CASSEERTARHGELFF.

The rearrangement uses TRBV29-1 and TRBJ2-2; D perhaps matches TRBD2 (7 bases). There are 15 residues in the CDR3. V dropped 2 bases and J dropped 7 bases, with 17 bases sitting between them. Germline lookup yields CDR1 SQVTM and CDR2 ANQGSEA. The CDR3 coding sequence is TGCAGCGTTGAAAACCCACAGGGAGGGATCGGGGAGCTGTTTTTT. This codes for CSVENPQGGIGELFF.

The rearrangement links TRBV18 to TRBJ1-3; D is undetermined. The CDR3 consists of 18 residues. V was pared by 2 bases and J by 0 bases, with 17 bases between. Germline CDR1 is KGHSH and CDR2 is LQKENI. The CDR3 nucleotides read TGTGCCAGCTCACCATTAAGTCCCAGGCCCAGCTCTGGAAACACCATATATTTT. Protein sequence: CASSPLSPRPSSGNTIYF.

The chain recombines TRBV10-3 with TRBJ2-7, with D tentatively TRBD1 (6 bases). CDR3 length equals 15 residues. The V gene's germline CDR1 is ENHRY and CDR2 SYGVKD. V was pared by 4 bases and J by 6 bases, with 19 bases between. The CDR3 is CAISGQVGGTAEQYF. CDR3 DNA: TGTGCCATCAGTGGACAGGTCGGAGGTACGGCCGAGCAGTACTTC.

This clone was seen many times. The sample has other DNA sequences that encode this CDR3 too. The chain uses TRBV5-1 and TRBJ2-6, with a weak D call TRBD1 (6 bases). This CDR3 is built from 18 residues. Trimming left V 0 bases short and J 0 bases short, with 13 bases between. Germline loops: CDR1 SGHRS, CDR2 YFSETQ. The CDR3 here is CASSLVTGPSSGANVLTF. The CDR3, as DNA: TGCGCCAGCAGCTTGGTGACAGGACCGAGCTCTGGGGCCAACGTCCTGACTTTC.

This clone was counted a few times. V gene TRBV6-1 combines with J gene TRBJ2-7; TRBD2 matches 10 bases. Germline CDR1 reads MNHNS; CDR2 reads SASEGT. Unmatched junction bases numbered 6, after V lost 2 bases and J lost 8 bases. The CDR3 has 14 residues. The CDR3 loop is CASSESGGAIKQYF. In DNA, the CDR3 is TGTGCCAGCAGTGAAAGCGGGGGGGCAATTAAGCAGTACTTC.

The V call is TRBV7-9, the J call TRBJ2-2, with 8 bases that match TRBD2. Per the germline V gene, CDR1 is SEHNR and CDR2 is FQNEAQ (reference sequence). V lost 4 bases, J lost 7 bases, and 8 bases stayed unmatched. This CDR3 spans 15 amino acids. This CDR3 is CASSYSGALGGELFF. The CDR3 bases are TGTGCCAGCAGCTATAGCGGGGCCCTCGGCGGGGAGCTGTTTTTT.